This TCR beta chain was retrieved from a study of siplizumab effects on memory and regulatory T cells. Points from the study as a whole: There were only a minor fraction of alloreactive clones that mapped to unstimulated subsets. Memory T cells appeared less diverse than naive cells, which seemed to contribute substantially to alloresponse.

Per sample, the assay covered 100,000 or so TCR templates. The protocol was immunoSEQ multiplex PCR, while the TCRdb copy is restricted to in-frame clones and leaves out a portion. The data hold about 110,000 clones, with about 92% observed a single time. This CDR3 comprises 14 residues. Trimming took off 4 bases at V and 0 bases at J, with 10 bases between the two ends. Germline V CDR1 and CDR2: SGHRS, YFSETQ. Notes on this clone: Its antigen remains unknown.

Sequenced input: CD4+ T cells sorted from blood. The rearrangement uses TRBV5-1 and TRBJ1-2; a weak D match, TRBD1 (6 bases). This TCR was recovered from a human donor in good health. The CDR3 here is CASSRDITNYGYTF. For the CDR3, the DNA is TGCGCCAGCAGCCGGGACATCACTAACTATGGCTACACCTTC.